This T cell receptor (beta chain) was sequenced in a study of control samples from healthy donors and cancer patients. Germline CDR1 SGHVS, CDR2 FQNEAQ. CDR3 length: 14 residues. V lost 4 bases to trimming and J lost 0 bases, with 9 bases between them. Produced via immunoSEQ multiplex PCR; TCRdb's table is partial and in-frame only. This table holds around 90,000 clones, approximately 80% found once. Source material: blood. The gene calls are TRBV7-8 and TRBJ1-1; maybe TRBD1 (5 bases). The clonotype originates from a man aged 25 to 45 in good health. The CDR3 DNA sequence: TGTGCCAGCAGCTCCAGGGCTATGAACACTGAAGCTTTCTTT. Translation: CASSSRAMNTEAFF.